Sequencing of this T cell receptor beta chain was carried out in a study of cytomegalovirus exposure and HLA in healthy donors (dated by TCRdb to about 2017). Looking at the study overall: An earlier analysis of 587 of the donors reported 276 Gb of sequence data and some 120 million unique TCR beta sequences from roughly 200 million T cells. An early release that covered 500 to 800 HLA-typed donors contained around 300 gigabases of sequencing data and tens of millions of unique TCR sequences. Of the roughly 400 genotyped donors, approximately 83% fell in the genetic ancestry cluster associated with self-reported Caucasian donors. The aim of the study was to test whether cataloging public T cell receptors could identify signatures of past pathogen exposure. The study profiled the T cell repertoires of about 720 subjects by immunosequencing and related them to cytomegalovirus serostatus. A separate validation cohort of over a hundred different subjects was used in addition to the approximately 670-subject first cohort. High-throughput TCR immunosequencing, statistical association of individual TCRs with disease status, and machine learning were combined to predict cytomegalovirus infection status. A later analysis re-examined previously published TCR beta repertoires from 500 to 700 donors and added high-resolution HLA genotyping to investigate patterns of TCR occurrence. The later analysis used no new phenotypic data to find candidate immune exposures, relying instead on TCR beta sequences and their occurrence across donors. In an earlier analysis of more than 550 of the donors, high-throughput TCR beta sequencing was used to judge whether each TCR beta V gene segment behaved as functional or pseudogenic. Donor age, sex, ethnicity and CMV serostatus were collected together with the repertoire data. A later genetic analysis took genome-wide SNP genotypes for about three fifths of the 666 donors and used that subset as a discovery cohort. All discovery cohort repertoires had been generated using a single sequencing platform. Both class I and class II loci were covered by HLA typing, at four-digit resolution. Typing coverage varied by locus: about 620-630 donors for A, B, C, DRB1 and DQB1; roughly 510 for DQA1; some 610 for DPA1; approximately 490 for DPB1. Because of strong linkage in the cohort, 4 to 6 DR-DQ haplotypes were treated as single units for association and clustering. On average, around 200,000 unique TCR beta nucleotide sequences were sequenced per donor among several hundred genotyped donors of the cohort, with roughly 19% of those sequences being non-productive.

Concerning this clone: No cognate antigen has been identified for it. Qualities for individual bases were not recorded, and no much larger clone is one base off.

Findings and caveats that apply to the study as a whole: A later analysis found that HLA-associated TCR beta chains were more clonally expanded and had lower generation probabilities than equally common non-associated chains. A few of the identified cytomegalovirus-associated TCR beta chains were confirmed in vitro to be specific for cytomegalovirus antigens. A group of highly shared sequence variants was considered likely to be a technical artifact of the sequencing pipeline. An association between a missense DCLRE1C variant and V-gene and J-gene trimming of TCR beta chains was found in a later genetic analysis and replicated in an independent cohort. Assigning TCR associations to individual alleles was difficult when HLA alleles, especially DR and DQ, strongly co-occurred. According to a later analysis, parvovirus B19, influenza, CMV and Epstein-Barr virus appeared linked to several top co-occurrence clusters. The cohort was sequenced for TCR beta chains only, and without alpha or paired-chain data the features that could be detected were limited. For the cohort, immune exposure information was limited to CMV serostatus. According to a later analysis, TCR association rates differed among HLA loci, with DRB1 alleles showing the most associated TCRs and HLA-C alleles showing the fewest. Compared with the approximately 670-donor mean, donors in an Asian-associated ancestry cluster had fewer N-insertions in productive TCRs, according to a later genetic analysis. It was suggested by the authors that the approach could potentially be generalized to other disease states and immunological phenotypes. The study gave a list of some 150 TCR beta chains associated with cytomegalovirus. Linkage disequilibrium might explain the correlated functional status among segregating V segments, but an unknown experimental factor could not be excluded. A later analysis found that most CMV-associated TCR beta chains appeared HLA-restricted, with HLA associations seemingly driven largely by CMV exposure. In an earlier analysis of under 600 of the donors, most TCR beta V segments were observed in productive rearrangements about 90% or about 30% of the time, broadly matching IMGT annotations. Because counts were too low, roughly 17 rarely observed V segments, including chromosome 9 orphons, were left out of the earlier analysis of 587 of the donors. A later analysis associated about 17,000 TCR beta sequences with specific HLA alleles at a false discovery rate of 0.05. The 87-base-pair reads could not distinguish some IMGT-functional V segments, including TRBV6-2 and TRBV6-3, so those segments were excluded. Because HLA typing was unavailable for some donors at each locus, only the typed subset was used in association tests. A further reported finding was that TCR beta sequences accurately predicted the HLA-A and HLA-B alleles for most subjects in the first cohort. Presence/absence analyses assumed roughly uniform sequencing depth across donors, an assumption that may not hold. The classifier was reported to diagnose cytomegalovirus status with high specificity and sensitivity in both the original cohort and the validation cohort. While some public TCRs were present in many individuals, most TCR sequences turned up only very rarely across donors.

The cohort was made up of 650 to 700 healthy bone marrow donors. At the time of sampling, all cohort members were nominally healthy, though unrecorded immune exposures were likely present. The donor was CMV seronegative and was included in the group of 352 seronegative cohort members. Each donor provided a peripheral blood sample, and peripheral blood mononuclear cells were used for TCR beta sequencing. The Qiagen DNeasy Blood Extraction Kit was used to extract genomic DNA from the blood cell samples. The germline V gene (reference sequence) sets CDR1 to GTSNPN and CDR2 to SVGIG. From cysteine to phenylalanine, the CDR3 is 14 amino acids long. Only the CDR3 portion is preserved as DNA: 42 bases, with reading frame beginning at the first base. Trimming leaves V shorter by 4 bases and J shorter by 1 base, with the junction holding 7 bases beyond the gene matches. Library construction relied on the immunoSEQ multiplex PCR assay. For the multiplex PCR, a mixture combining 60 forward primers for TCR Vbeta segments and 13 reverse primers for TCR Jbeta segments was used. Amplification of the CDR3 region of rearranged TCR beta genes was performed with a multiplex PCR assay on genomic DNA. The Illumina HiSeq System was used to sequence the amplified TCR beta libraries as 87-base-pair reads. Per the authors' processing: A later analysis counted about 80 million unique TCR beta chains across the 700 or so repertoires, and 9.5 million to 11 million of these chains were shared by at least two donors. Raw reads were error-corrected and collapsed into unique sequences by a nearest-neighbor algorithm in which closely related sequences were merged to remove PCR and sequencing errors. CDR3 sequences were aligned to IMGT reference sequences to assign V, D and J gene segments. For a sequence to be retained, a match of at least six nucleotides was required to both a V gene segment and a J gene segment. A rearrangement counted as productive if the CDR3 had no stop codons and remained in frame with V and J, and every other rearrangement counted as non-productive. CDR3 was defined by IMGT convention, running from the second conserved V-encoded cysteine to the conserved J-encoded phenylalanine. In an earlier analysis of 550 to 650 of the donors, sequences lacking an unambiguous match to a single V gene segment were excluded. In an earlier analysis of some 590 of the donors, V segments were called functional above 56.7% productive rearrangements and were called segregating when the between-donor standard deviation exceeded 5%. A statistical classification framework was developed to diagnose cytomegalovirus status using the catalog of TCR beta chain sequences. In a later analysis, V and J genes were assigned by comparing TCR nucleotide sequences against IMGT/GENE-DB human TR gene sequences. Using the TCRdist pipeline, a later analysis assigned CDR3 sequences along with most-parsimonious VDJ recombination scenarios. In a later analysis, every TCR beta chain was defined by the combination of its CDR3 amino acid sequence and its V-gene family, and reads without a unique V-gene family were dropped. In a later analysis, 500 to 700 highly shared, low-generation-probability nucleotide sequences were removed to address suspected cross-contamination and a sequencing artifact. For each public chain, a later analysis derived a clonal expansion index from normalized ranks of inferred template counts within each repertoire. Generation probabilities in a later analysis came from a VDJ recombination model fitted to out-of-frame rearrangements, and those results were checked against IGoR. A later analysis scored TCR-TCR, TCR-HLA and TCR-CMV co-occurrence with hypergeometric tests, applying a repertoire-size bias correction to TCR pairs. False discovery rates were estimated in a later analysis by permuting HLA or CMV assignments 20 times. In a later analysis, co-occurring TCRs were grouped using DBSCAN, and TCRdist sequence similarity was added for clustering within HLA-allele-positive subsets. Repertoires with fewer than 30,000 or more than 120,000 public chains were left out of co-occurrence clustering, as were a few repertoires with anomalous nucleotide sharing. TCRdb retrieved this table from immuneACCESS and kept in-frame rearrangements only. Not all clones are present; in checked studies, unresolved V genes account for under half, and no reason is known for the remainder. The V and J calls and the clone size are those of that table, but D and trimming were determined from the DNA. The sample yields 120,000 or so clones; roughly four fifths were counted once. The biggest ten clones account for 1% to 1.5% of the sample.

The sequenced sample consisted of PBMCs. The receptor's source is a woman aged 30 to 39 in good health and CMV-seronegative. Here the chain combines TRBV30 and TRBJ2-7; 7 middle bases align to TRBD1. CDR3 region: CAWTVGTASYEQYF. The DNA is TGTGCCTGGACCGTCGGGACAGCATCCTACGAGCAGTACTTC. The full variable domain, completed from the reference TRBV30 and TRBJ2-7 proteins outside the CDR3, reads SQTIHQWPATLVQPVGSPLSLECTVEGTSNPNLYWYRQAAGRGLQLLFYSVGIGQISSEVPQNLSASRPQDRQFILSSKKLLLSDSGFYLCAWTVGTASYEQYFGPGTRLTVT.